The 9 T cell receptor beta chains below come from one sample, sequenced in a study of CD8 T cells in ankylosing spondylitis. Study-wide results and limits: Characteristic of ankylosing spondylitis blood, it appeared, was a TCR beta motif comprising several highly homologous variants.

MiXCR was run by TCRdb on the 5' RACE reads, yielding one entry per CDR3 protein. The data contain approximately 520,000 distinct CDR3 sequences, roughly 5.2% of them singletons. Antigen specificity for these receptors is unknown. Sequencing was performed on blood, either unsorted or a sorted T cell fraction (not recorded which). The receptors were sampled from a male donor with ankylosing spondylitis.

This clonotype came up many times. The genes are TRBV6-4 and TRBJ2-2, with a tentative D call TRBD1 (6 bases). This CDR3 comprises 19 residues. CDR1 is MRHNA and CDR2 is SNTAGT in the germline V gene. V lost 3 bases and J 0 bases, leaving 20 bases between the germline ends. This CDR3 is CASSDSLNEDSSNTGELFF. The CDR3 DNA sequence: TGTGCCAGCAGTGATTCTTTAAACGAGGACAGTTCGAACACCGGGGAGCTGTTTTTT.

The sample holds many counts of this clonotype. The rearrangement uses TRBV6-5 and TRBJ2-1; TRBD1 matches 8 bases. The germline CDR1 and CDR2 sequences are MNHEY and SVGAGI. V shed 2 bases and J 4 bases; nucleotides not matched to a gene: 10. CDR3 length: 17 amino acids. The CDR3 loop is CASSYPPGRGHYNEQFF. CDR3 nucleotides: TGTGCCAGCAGTTACCCCCCGGGCAGGGGGCATTACAATGAGCAGTTCTTC.

This clonotype occurred a few times. The V and J genes are TRBV6-2 or TRBV6-3 and TRBJ1-2, with D possibly matching TRBD1 (5 bases). Trimming stripped 2 bases from V and 4 bases from J, with 17 bases between. The CDR3 covers 16 residues. Germline lookup yields CDR1 MNHEY and CDR2 SVGEGT. The chain's CDR3 is CASSYRTGTGSYGYTF. In DNA, the CDR3 is TGTGCCAGCAGTTACCGTACGGGGACTGGCTCCTATGGCTACACCTTC.

This clonotype was detected only a few times. This chain links TRBV4-1 with TRBJ1-5; D call uncertain. This CDR3 region has 14 residues. The V end was cut by 1 base, the J end by 7 bases, with 11 bases between. Germline V gene lookup returns CDR1 MGHRA and CDR2 YSYEKL. CDR3 amino acids: CASSQVILGQPQHF. The DNA of the CDR3 is TGCGCCAGCAGCCAAGTAATCCTAGGCCAGCCCCAGCATTTT.

The table lists this clonotype with many counts. This chain joins TRBV28 and TRBJ1-2; D may be TRBD1 (6 bases). The CDR3 consists of 14 residues. CDR1 is MDHEN and CDR2 is SYDVKM in the germline V gene. With 2 bases removed from V and 7 bases from J, the gap between germline ends came to 14 bases. CDR3 in amino acids: CASSLEGVGRGYTF. The CDR3 DNA is TGTGCCAGCAGTTTAGAGGGGGTGGGCCGTGGCTACACCTTC.

This clonotype was observed a few times. This sequence joins TRBV7-9 and TRBJ1-3; possible D gene TRBD1, 5 bases. The V gene lost 1 base and the J gene lost 3 bases, with 22 bases spanning the gap. The CDR3 covers 19 residues. The germline CDR1 and CDR2 sequences are SEHNR and FQNEAQ (reference sequence). The CDR3 DNA reads TGTGCCAGCAGCTTAGTTGCCTTTTTACACGGGGCGCTTGGAAACACCATATATTTT. Protein: CASSLVAFLHGALGNTIYF.

In its sample, this clonotype was seen many times. The genes are TRBV4-3 and TRBJ2-1, with D possibly TRBD2 on 6 matching bases. The germline CDR1 and CDR2 sequences are LGHNA and YSLEER. V was cut by 1 base and J by 5 bases, with 12 bases left in between. The CDR3 sequence is 15 residues long. CDR3 nucleotide sequence: TGCGCCAGCAGCCAAGGTCTAGCGACTGACAATGAGCAGTTCTTC. This codes for CASSQGLATDNEQFF.

This clonotype was found many times. This rearrangement joins TRBV6-1 to TRBJ1-1; the D is unclear. Deletions cut 2 bases from V and 6 bases from J, with 7 bases between. CDR1 is MNHNS, CDR2 SASEGT, per germline. CDR3 length: 12 residues. CDR3 DNA sequence: TGTGCCAGCAGTGAAAGTGGGGCTGAAGCTTTCTTT. Amino acids: CASSESGAEAFF.

This clonotype was observed at least ten times. J is TRBJ2-3 and V is TRBV4-3, with D possibly being TRBD1 (6 bases). This CDR3 spans 16 amino acids. The germline CDR1 and CDR2 sequences are LGHNA and YSLEER. Trimming removed 1 base from V and 4 bases from J, with 15 bases in between. CDR3 DNA: TGCGCCAGCAGCCAAGTCTCCCAGGGGTGGCCAGATACGCAGTATTTT. Translating gives CASSQVSQGWPDTQYF.